Given below is one T cell receptor (beta chain) in context. Following RNA extraction, reverse transcription yielded cDNA that acted as the sequencing template. Sequenced by immunoSEQ multiplex PCR; TCRdb stores in-frame clones only, minus some. The sample records some 160,000 clones, roughly two thirds being singletons. The sample originates from a study of CD8+ T cells in alopecia areata. V lost 3 bases and J lost 8; bases outside the gene matches: 7. Germline assignment: CDR1 SNHLY and CDR2 FYNNEI. This CDR3 has 14 residues. Treatment: oral pan-JAK inhibitor, 5-10 mg twice daily. This chain uses TRBV2 with TRBJ1-2; 9 nucleotides line up with TRBD1. The material was CD4+ T cells sorted from blood, obtained at week 4, from a patient treated with tofacitinib. The origin of this receptor is a human donor with alopecia areata. The CDR3 spells CASSDSGQGDGYTF. CDR3 DNA: TGTGCCAGCAGTGATTCGGGACAGGGTGACGGCTACACCTTC. Full variable domain (outside the CDR3, taken from reference TRBV2 and TRBJ1-2): EPEVTQTPSHQVTQMGQEVILRCVPISNHLYFYWYRQILGQKVEFLVSFYNNEISEKSEIFDDQFSVERPDGSNFTLKIRSTKLEDSAMYFCASSDSGQGDGYTFGSGTRLTVV.